These T cell receptor beta chains were read from a single sample in a study of CD8 T cells in ankylosing spondylitis. MiXCR, run by TCRdb on the 5' RACE reads, gives a single entry per CDR3 protein. The sample has roughly 190,000 distinct CDR3 sequences, roughly 13% seen once. Source material: blood, either unsorted or a sorted T cell fraction (not recorded which). Receptor source: a male donor with ankylosing spondylitis or in good health (not recorded which). Each CDR3 is given with its conserved first and last residue. The order of the fields is J gene, clone size, V gene, D gene, CDR3 DNA, CDR3 protein. D genes are given only for firm matches. Size tells how often a clone was seen (once, few, many) or the class of an expanded clone, and some rows leave it out.

j_gene: TRBJ2-1
abundance: many
v_gene: TRBV7-9
d_gene: -
CDR3nt: TGTGCCAGCAGCTTAGGGTCTAGCATCTATGAGCAGTTCTTC
CDR3aa: CASSLGSSIYEQFF

j_gene: TRBJ2-3
abundance: few
v_gene: TRBV12-3/TRBV12-4
d_gene: -
CDR3nt: TGTGCCAGCAGTAACGGACGAACAGATACGCAGTATTTT
CDR3aa: CASSNGRTDTQYF

j_gene: TRBJ2-3
abundance: many
v_gene: TRBV29-1
d_gene: TRBD1
CDR3nt: TGCAGCGTTGAACAGGGGGTCACAGATACGCAGTATTTT
CDR3aa: CSVEQGVTDTQYF

j_gene: TRBJ1-1
abundance: few
v_gene: TRBV7-9
d_gene: -
CDR3nt: TGTGCCAGCAGCTCATCAGTAGACATGAACACTGAAGCTTTCTTT
CDR3aa: CASSSSVDMNTEAFF

j_gene: TRBJ1-1
abundance: -
v_gene: TRBV27
d_gene: TRBD1
CDR3nt: TGTGCCAGCTACCCGGGACAGGCGAACACTGAAGCTTTCTTT
CDR3aa: CASYPGQANTEAFF

j_gene: TRBJ1-1
abundance: few
v_gene: TRBV12-3/TRBV12-4
d_gene: -
CDR3nt: TGTGCCAGCAGAGGTCGAGGGGGGGCGCAGATTGAGACTGAAGCTTTCTTT
CDR3aa: CASRGRGGAQIETEAFF

j_gene: TRBJ1-4
abundance: few
v_gene: TRBV7-9
d_gene: TRBD1
CDR3nt: TGTGCCAGCAACCTTGGACAGGGTGCTAATGAAAAACTGTTTTTT
CDR3aa: CASNLGQGANEKLFF

j_gene: TRBJ2-3
abundance: -
v_gene: TRBV5-1
d_gene: -
CDR3nt: TGCGCCAGCAGCTTGGAATACTCAGATACGCAGTATTTT
CDR3aa: CASSLEYSDTQYF

j_gene: TRBJ2-7
abundance: -
v_gene: TRBV4-1
d_gene: -
CDR3nt: TGCGCCAGCAGCCCCCGAGGCGTCTACGAGCAGTACTTC
CDR3aa: CASSPRGVYEQYF

j_gene: TRBJ2-1
abundance: few
v_gene: TRBV27
d_gene: TRBD2
CDR3nt: TGTGCCAGCAGTTTGTGGGGGACTAGCGGGGGTCTAAGTGAGCAGTTCTTC
CDR3aa: CASSLWGTSGGLSEQFF

j_gene: TRBJ2-1
abundance: few
v_gene: TRBV5-1
d_gene: TRBD1
CDR3nt: TGCGCCAGCAGCCCCGGGACAGCTGGCGATGAGCAGTTCTTC
CDR3aa: CASSPGTAGDEQFF

j_gene: TRBJ2-7
abundance: -
v_gene: TRBV15
d_gene: TRBD1
CDR3nt: TGTGCCACCAGCGCCCGGGACAGCTACGAGCAGTACTTC
CDR3aa: CATSARDSYEQYF

j_gene: TRBJ2-3
abundance: -
v_gene: TRBV7-9
d_gene: -
CDR3nt: TGTGCCAGCGTAAGGCTTAGCACAGATACGCAGTATTTT
CDR3aa: CASVRLSTDTQYF

j_gene: TRBJ2-1
abundance: -
v_gene: TRBV7-9
d_gene: -
CDR3nt: TGTGCCAGCAGCTTTGAGTCCTACAATGAGCAGTTCTTC
CDR3aa: CASSFESYNEQFF

j_gene: TRBJ2-7
abundance: few
v_gene: TRBV12-3/TRBV12-4
d_gene: -
CDR3nt: TGTGCCAGCAGTCCCCCATCGGGCGAGCAGTACTTC
CDR3aa: CASSPPSGEQYF

j_gene: TRBJ1-5
abundance: few
v_gene: TRBV5-6
d_gene: -
CDR3nt: TGTGCCAGCAGCTATGGGGTGCTTCAGCCCCAGCATTTT
CDR3aa: CASSYGVLQPQHF

j_gene: TRBJ2-1
abundance: few
v_gene: TRBV12-3/TRBV12-4
d_gene: TRBD1
CDR3nt: TGTGCCAGCAGTTTTGGGCAGGGGGTAAGCGATGAGCAGTTCTTC
CDR3aa: CASSFGQGVSDEQFF

j_gene: TRBJ2-2
abundance: many
v_gene: TRBV7-8
d_gene: -
CDR3nt: TGTGCCATACCGGGATCCATCACCGGGGAGCTGTTTTTT
CDR3aa: CAIPGSITGELFF

j_gene: TRBJ1-2
abundance: many
v_gene: TRBV20-1
d_gene: -
CDR3nt: TGCAGTGCTTGGGGGGGAGATTCTAACTATGGCTACACCTTC
CDR3aa: CSAWGGDSNYGYTF

j_gene: TRBJ2-1
abundance: few
v_gene: TRBV12-3/TRBV12-4
d_gene: -
CDR3nt: TGTGCCAGCAGTCGGGGAGTTGAGCAGTTCTTC
CDR3aa: CASSRGVEQFF

j_gene: TRBJ2-2
abundance: few
v_gene: TRBV6-1
d_gene: -
CDR3nt: TGTGCCAGCAGTGATTGGGGCCCCGGGGAGCTGTTTTTT
CDR3aa: CASSDWGPGELFF

j_gene: TRBJ2-3
abundance: few
v_gene: TRBV20-1
d_gene: -
CDR3nt: TGCAGTGCTAGAGTAACTAGCACAGATACGCAGTATTTT
CDR3aa: CSARVTSTDTQYF

j_gene: TRBJ2-7
abundance: -
v_gene: TRBV7-9
d_gene: TRBD1
CDR3nt: TGTGCCAGCAGCGGCATGACAGGGATCCTCTACGAGCAGTACTTC
CDR3aa: CASSGMTGILYEQYF

j_gene: TRBJ2-1
abundance: -
v_gene: TRBV19
d_gene: -
CDR3nt: TGTGCCAGTTCAACGAGGGGCAATGAGCAGTTCTTC
CDR3aa: CASSTRGNEQFF

j_gene: TRBJ2-7
abundance: -
v_gene: TRBV7-8
d_gene: -
CDR3nt: TGTGCCAGCAGCTTATTCGAGGGGGGCAACGAGCAGTACTTC
CDR3aa: CASSLFEGGNEQYF

j_gene: TRBJ2-5
abundance: -
v_gene: TRBV4-2
d_gene: TRBD2
CDR3nt: TGTGCCAGCAGCCATGGCGGGACTAGAGGGTTCGAGACCCAGTACTTC
CDR3aa: CASSHGGTRGFETQYF

j_gene: TRBJ2-7
abundance: few
v_gene: TRBV12-3/TRBV12-4
d_gene: -
CDR3nt: TGTGCCAGCAGTTTGATGGCGGCCCCTAGGGAGCAGTACTTC
CDR3aa: CASSLMAAPREQYF

j_gene: TRBJ1-2
abundance: few
v_gene: TRBV7-9
d_gene: TRBD1
CDR3nt: TGTGCCAGCAGCCCGCCGCAGACAGGGGCCTCGGGCTACACCTTC
CDR3aa: CASSPPQTGASGYTF

j_gene: TRBJ2-1
abundance: few
v_gene: TRBV29-1
d_gene: -
CDR3nt: TGCAGCGTTGAAAGGGGGGGATACAATGAGCAGTTCTTC
CDR3aa: CSVERGGYNEQFF

j_gene: TRBJ2-1
abundance: -
v_gene: TRBV9
d_gene: TRBD2
CDR3nt: TGTGCCAGCAGCGCCTGGGCTAGCGGGGGGGGTAATGAGCAGTTCTTC
CDR3aa: CASSAWASGGGNEQFF

j_gene: TRBJ2-1
abundance: few
v_gene: TRBV10-3
d_gene: -
CDR3nt: TGTGCCATCAGTCACAGTAAATCTTTGGGGCGTGAGCAGTTCTTC
CDR3aa: CAISHSKSLGREQFF

j_gene: TRBJ1-4
abundance: -
v_gene: TRBV2
d_gene: -
CDR3nt: TGTGCCAGCAGTGGGGGTTTAGGGGTTAATGAAAAACTGTTTTTT
CDR3aa: CASSGGLGVNEKLFF

j_gene: TRBJ1-1
abundance: few
v_gene: TRBV20-1
d_gene: TRBD1
CDR3nt: TGCAGTGGAAGACCGGGACAGTTGAACACTGAAGCTTTCTTT
CDR3aa: CSGRPGQLNTEAFF

j_gene: TRBJ1-2
abundance: few
v_gene: TRBV5-6
d_gene: -
CDR3nt: TGTGCCAGCAGCTTGGAAGGGGGACGGTATGGCTACACCTTC
CDR3aa: CASSLEGGRYGYTF

j_gene: TRBJ1-1
abundance: few
v_gene: TRBV29-1
d_gene: -
CDR3nt: TGCAGCGTGGACGGGTTGAACACTGAAGCTTTCTTT
CDR3aa: CSVDGLNTEAFF

j_gene: TRBJ2-7
abundance: -
v_gene: TRBV5-6
d_gene: -
CDR3nt: TGTGCCAGCAGCTCATCCAGGGAGTCCTACGAGCAGTACTTC
CDR3aa: CASSSSRESYEQYF

j_gene: TRBJ2-1
abundance: -
v_gene: TRBV6-1
d_gene: TRBD2
CDR3nt: TGTGCCAGCAGTGTGTGGACTAGCGGGTCCTACAATGAGCAGTTCTTC
CDR3aa: CASSVWTSGSYNEQFF

j_gene: TRBJ1-2
abundance: few
v_gene: TRBV12-3/TRBV12-4
d_gene: -
CDR3nt: TGTGCCAGCACCCAAGGCCCGAGTGGCTACACCTTC
CDR3aa: CASTQGPSGYTF

j_gene: TRBJ2-1
abundance: few
v_gene: TRBV4-1
d_gene: TRBD2
CDR3nt: TGCGCCAGCAGCCAGGGAGGGACTAGCGGTTACAATGAGCAGTTCTTC
CDR3aa: CASSQGGTSGYNEQFF

j_gene: TRBJ1-4
abundance: -
v_gene: TRBV5-1
d_gene: -
CDR3nt: TGCGCCAGCAGCTTCATCCCCCGGAGGGACTCCTGGAGGGAAAAACTGTTTTTT
CDR3aa: CASSFIPRRDSWREKLFF

j_gene: TRBJ1-2
abundance: -
v_gene: TRBV29-1
d_gene: -
CDR3nt: TGCAGCGTTGAAGTTAAGGCAGACTCTAACTATGGCTACACCTTC
CDR3aa: CSVEVKADSNYGYTF

j_gene: TRBJ2-1
abundance: many
v_gene: TRBV5-6
d_gene: TRBD2
CDR3nt: TGTGCCAGCAGCTTGGTGGCGGGGGATGAGCAGTTCTTC
CDR3aa: CASSLVAGDEQFF

j_gene: TRBJ1-1
abundance: -
v_gene: TRBV4-2
d_gene: TRBD1
CDR3nt: TGTGCCAGCAGACTGGACAGGGGACGAACTGAAGCTTTCTTT
CDR3aa: CASRLDRGRTEAFF

j_gene: TRBJ1-1
abundance: few
v_gene: TRBV6-1
d_gene: TRBD1
CDR3nt: TGTGCCAGCAGGAGGGACAGGGGCACTGAAGCTTTCTTT
CDR3aa: CASRRDRGTEAFF

j_gene: TRBJ2-7
abundance: -
v_gene: TRBV27
d_gene: TRBD1
CDR3nt: TGTGCCAGCAGTCATGGGACAGGTTTAACCTACGAGCAGTACTTC
CDR3aa: CASSHGTGLTYEQYF

j_gene: TRBJ2-7
abundance: -
v_gene: TRBV4-1
d_gene: -
CDR3nt: TGCGCCAGCAGCCAAGAGGGCGAGCAGTACTTC
CDR3aa: CASSQEGEQYF

j_gene: TRBJ2-7
abundance: few
v_gene: TRBV9
d_gene: TRBD1
CDR3nt: TGTGCCAGCAGCGTAGATACCCCCACCGGGACAGTCACGGACGAGCAGTACTTC
CDR3aa: CASSVDTPTGTVTDEQYF

j_gene: TRBJ2-2
abundance: few
v_gene: TRBV5-6
d_gene: -
CDR3nt: TGTGCCAGCAGCTTGGTGGCTAGCGCGGCCGGGGAGCTGTTTTTT
CDR3aa: CASSLVASAAGELFF

j_gene: TRBJ2-1
abundance: few
v_gene: TRBV7-9
d_gene: -
CDR3nt: TGTGCCAGCAGCCCCTCGGAGGGGGTCCCTCGGGATGAGCAGTTCTTC
CDR3aa: CASSPSEGVPRDEQFF

j_gene: TRBJ2-3
abundance: -
v_gene: TRBV12-3/TRBV12-4
d_gene: TRBD2
CDR3nt: TGTGCCAGCAGCCCAGCGGGAGGAGCAACAGATACGCAGTATTTT
CDR3aa: CASSPAGGATDTQYF

j_gene: TRBJ1-2
abundance: -
v_gene: TRBV20-1
d_gene: -
CDR3nt: TGCAGTGCTACCGGACTGTATGGCTACACCTTC
CDR3aa: CSATGLYGYTF

j_gene: TRBJ2-1
abundance: many
v_gene: TRBV5-1
d_gene: -
CDR3nt: TGCGCCAGCAGCCCAGCGCTTAGCTCCTACAATGAGCAGTTCTTC
CDR3aa: CASSPALSSYNEQFF

j_gene: TRBJ1-1
abundance: few
v_gene: TRBV12-3/TRBV12-4
d_gene: -
CDR3nt: TGTGCCACCGACGTCAGGGAGGCTTTCTTT
CDR3aa: CATDVREAFF

j_gene: TRBJ2-2
abundance: -
v_gene: TRBV7-9
d_gene: -
CDR3nt: TGTGCCAGCAGATATAACACCGGGGAGCTGTTTTTT
CDR3aa: CASRYNTGELFF

j_gene: TRBJ2-1
abundance: few
v_gene: TRBV24-1
d_gene: -
CDR3nt: TGTGCCACCAGTGGCCCTTACAATGAGCAGTTCTTC
CDR3aa: CATSGPYNEQFF

j_gene: TRBJ1-2
abundance: many
v_gene: TRBV7-8
d_gene: -
CDR3nt: TGTGCCAGCAGCTTGGGCCTAAGGGGGAACCTCTATGGCTACACCTTC
CDR3aa: CASSLGLRGNLYGYTF

j_gene: TRBJ2-4
abundance: many
v_gene: TRBV5-1
d_gene: -
CDR3nt: TGCGCCAGCAGCTTGGCAGAGGGCAAGGTCGACATTCAGTACTTC
CDR3aa: CASSLAEGKVDIQYF

j_gene: TRBJ2-7
abundance: many
v_gene: TRBV5-1
d_gene: TRBD1
CDR3nt: TGCGCCAGCAGATATGCCGGGACAGGGGACGAGCAGTACTTC
CDR3aa: CASRYAGTGDEQYF